One sample yielded the 5 T cell receptor beta chains listed below, sequenced in a study of identical twins. TCRdb re-analysed the 5' RACE reads in MiXCR, keeping a single row per CDR3 protein. This table holds under 500,000 distinct CDR3 sequences, roughly an eighth found once. A further study also used this sample, focusing on yellow fever vaccine responses in identical twins.

Sequencing was done on a sample of CD4+ T cells sorted from blood. Receptors were obtained from a woman under 30 in good health.

The chain couples TRBV6-1 to TRBJ2-2, with 8 nucleotides matching TRBD2. The germline CDR1 and CDR2 sequences are MNHNS and SASEGT. With V trimmed by 6 bases and J by 3 bases, 9 bases remained unmatched. This CDR3 is 16 amino acids long. The CDR3 DNA sequence: TGTGCCAGCAGCCGCCTCCTTAGCGGGGACACCGGGGAGCTGTTTTTT. This encodes CASSRLLSGDTGELFF.

The chain recombines TRBV18 with TRBJ2-7, with D unclear. V was clipped by 3 bases and J by 6 bases, with 12 bases between them. This CDR3 comprises 13 residues. Germline V gene lookup returns CDR1 KGHSH and CDR2 LQKENI. CDR3 in DNA: TGTGCCAGCTCACCTCACTCTGACGGCGAGCAGTACTTC. It translates to CASSPHSDGEQYF.

The table lists this clonotype with a count of one. The J gene is TRBJ1-2, the V gene TRBV20-1, with D perhaps matching TRBD1 (5 bases). CDR1 DFQATT and CDR2 SNEGSKA come from the germline V gene (reference sequence). This CDR3 contains 13 residues. V lost 0 bases, J lost 6 bases, and 11 bases lay in between. CDR3 nucleotides: TGCAGTGCTAGAGATTGGCAGGGCAATGGCTACACCTTC. It translates to CSARDWQGNGYTF.

This clonotype was recorded at least ten times. The J gene is TRBJ2-5, the V gene TRBV29-1; 7 bases fit TRBD2. The V and J ends lost 5 bases and 5 bases, in that order; junction bases with no gene match: 5. This CDR3 is built from 12 residues. The germline CDR1 and CDR2 sequences are SQVTM and ANQGSEA. The CDR3 DNA reads TGCAGCGTTTCCGGGGGAGGGGAGACCCAGTACTTC. Its protein is CSVSGGGETQYF.

V gene TRBV5-1 combines with J gene TRBJ2-3, with D possibly TRBD2 on 5 matching bases. V lost 0 bases to trimming and J lost 5 bases, with 16 bases between them. Germline-derived CDR1 and CDR2 are SGHRS and YFSETQ. CDR3 size: 16 residues. CDR3 in DNA: TGCGCCAGCAGCTTGGTTCGAGGGCTCTTCCTAGATACGCAGTATTTT. Translation: CASSLVRGLFLDTQYF.